This T cell receptor beta chain emerged from a study of cytomegalovirus exposure and HLA in healthy donors. The study's findings and limits: Most TCR sequences showed up rarely, but some public TCRs showed up in many donors. A later examination showed that TCR association rates differed by HLA locus, with DRB1 most and HLA-C fewest.

Of note for this clone: Its antigen is as yet unknown.

The PCR used 60 Vbeta and 13 Jbeta primers. This table comes from immunoSEQ multiplex PCR, and its TCRdb copy is limited to in-frame clones, with some not included. Of about 67,000 clones listed, roughly two thirds were seen once; the top ten hold approximately 2%. Germline V CDR1 and CDR2: LNHDA, SQIVND (reference sequence). The CDR3 sequence is 17 residues long. V dropped 3 bases and J dropped 2; count of bases not matched to a gene: 7. The sequencing sample was made of PBMCs. This receptor was identified in a woman between 25 and 40 years old in good health and CMV-seronegative. This chain connects TRBV19 to TRBJ1-6; TRBD1 agrees at 7 bases. As DNA, the CDR3 is TGTGCCAGTAGTATGGGGCACAGGGGAACCTATAATTCACCCCTCCACTTT. This translates into CASSMGHRGTYNSPLHF.